This TCR beta chain was profiled in a study of post-analysis software for immune sequencing data. Findings and limits, study-wide: Controls significantly exceeded multiple sclerosis patients in normalized Chao1 diversity.

Points on this clonotype: Its antigen is currently unknown.

The authors incorporated unique molecular identifiers into the TCR beta cDNA libraries. Input of roughly 0.95 to 11 million T cells yielded 500,000 to 650,000 cDNA molecules. TCRdb re-analysed the PCR reads in MiXCR, keeping a single row per CDR3 protein. The sample holds 550,000 to 700,000 distinct CDR3 sequences, roughly 40% seen once. Sample: blood. The TCR originated in a girl under 18 with multiple sclerosis.

The CDR3 DNA follows: TGTGCCAGCAGCACTGAATTACAGACAGGGGGCACAGATACGCAGTATTTT. Its protein is CASSTELQTGGTDTQYF. The chain links TRBV13 to TRBJ2-3; TRBD1 agrees at 8 bases. There are 17 residues in the CDR3. Germline CDR1 reads PRHDT; CDR2 reads FYEKMQ (reference sequence). V lost 5 bases and J lost 1; bases outside the gene matches: 11.